What follows are 16 T cell receptor beta chains derived from one specimen sequenced in a study of blood T cell repertoires in COVID-19. Produced via immunoSEQ multiplex PCR; TCRdb's table is partial and in-frame only. In the table there are about 99,000 clones, roughly four fifths of which are singletons. The sample taken for sequencing was peripheral blood. These receptors originate from a man older than 75 with COVID-19, enrolled during active disease.

The chain combines TRBV5-5 with TRBJ2-2; D unclear. In germline, CDR1 is SGHKS, CDR2 YYEKEE (reference sequence). The CDR3 spans 14 residues. V lost 2 bases, J lost 3 bases, and 8 bases lay in between. Written as DNA, the CDR3 is TGTGCCAGCAGCTTCCTTGTTCACACCGGGGAGCTGTTTTTT. This translates into CASSFLVHTGELFF.

The CDR3: CASRLGRRSPLHF. CDR3 sequence (DNA): TGTGCCAGCAGATTGGGCAGGAGGTCACCCCTCCACTTT. V and J are TRBV14 and TRBJ1-6; D call uncertain. The CDR3 has 13 amino acids. CDR1 and CDR2 from the germline V gene are SGHDN and FVKESK. V was cut by 6 bases and J by 10 bases, with 13 bases left in between. Together with reference TRBV14 and TRBJ1-6, the CDR3 gives the full variable domain: EAGVTQFPSHSVIEKGQTVTLRCDPISGHDNLYWYRRVMGKEIKFLLHFVKESKQDESGMPNNRFLAERTGGTYSTLKVQPAELEDSGVYFCASRLGRRSPLHFGNGTRLTVT.

The CDR3 DNA reads TGCGCCAGCAGTGATTTTGGCGGGGGGTTAGATACGCAGTATTTT. Translating gives CASSDFGGGLDTQYF. V usage is TRBV10-1 and J usage is TRBJ2-3, with TRBD2 matching over 8 bases. Losses at the gene ends were 3 bases for V and 5 bases for J; bases not matched to a gene: 7. The CDR3 runs to 15 residues. Germline V CDR1 and CDR2: WNHNN, SYGVQD (reference sequence).

This clone has only a few counts. The chain combines TRBV5-1 with TRBJ2-3, with D maybe TRBD2 (6 bases). Germline values: CDR1 SGHRS, CDR2 YFSETQ. CDR3 length: 16 residues. Trimming removed 1 base from V and 0 bases from J, with 12 bases in between. CDR3 in amino acids: CASSLRGGISTDTQYF. In nucleotides, the CDR3 is TGCGCCAGCAGCTTGCGGGGCGGGATTAGCACAGATACGCAGTATTTT.

J is TRBJ2-2 and V is TRBV3-1 (or the pseudogene TRBV3-2); TRBD2 is a possible D gene (6 bases). Germline values: CDR1 LGHDT, CDR2 YNNKEL (reference sequence). The CDR3 totals 16 residues. With 1 base removed from V and 4 bases from J, the gap between germline ends came to 13 bases. The CDR3 DNA is TGTGCCAGCAGCCAAGGGGGCGGGGTTGGCACCGGGGAGCTGTTTTTT. Protein product: CASSQGGGVGTGELFF.

The V call is TRBV5-1, the J call TRBJ2-3; D is unclear. V shed 0 bases and J shed 15 bases, with 11 bases lying between them. CDR1 and CDR2 (germline): SGHRS, YFSETQ. The CDR3 has 11 residues. The CDR3: CASSLATLIYF. Written as DNA, the CDR3 is TGCGCCAGCAGCTTGGCGACTCTAATCTATTTT. The entire variable domain, with the rest obtained from reference TRBV5-1 and TRBJ2-3, is as follows: KAGVTQTPRYLIKTRGQQVTLSCSPISGHRSVSWYQQTPGQGLQFLFEYFSETQRNKGNFPGRFSGRQFSNSRSEMNVSTLELGDSALYLCASSLATLIYFGPGTRLTVL.

The rearrangement uses TRBV9 and TRBJ2-1; D not certain. Germline V CDR1 and CDR2: SGDLS, YYNGEE. Trimming removed 2 bases from V and 2 bases from J, with 5 bases in between. CDR3 length: 13 residues. The CDR3 DNA reads as TGTGCCAGCAGCGTCGGTACCTACAATGAGCAGTTCTTC. It specifies CASSVGTYNEQFF.

The chain links TRBV27 to TRBJ1-2; 7 bases are shared with TRBD1. Germline assignment: CDR1 MNHEY and CDR2 SMNVEV (reference sequence). Losses at the gene ends were 5 bases for V and 6 bases for J; bases not matched to a gene: 9. There are 14 residues in the CDR3. CDR3: CASSLSRQGNGYTF. In nucleotides, the CDR3 is TGTGCCAGCAGTCTCAGTAGACAGGGCAATGGCTACACCTTC.

This CDR3 reads CASSRTGAQETQYF. The CDR3 DNA is TGTGCCAGCAGCCGGACAGGGGCACAAGAGACCCAGTACTTC. The V call is TRBV7-3, the J call TRBJ2-5, with 9 nucleotides matching TRBD1. The CDR3 contains 14 residues. Looked up from germline, CDR1 is SGHTA and CDR2 is FQGTGA. Trimming removed 5 bases from V and 2 bases from J; junction bases left unmatched: 3.

The sample holds a few counts of this clone. The chain recombines TRBV3-1 (or the pseudogene TRBV3-2) with TRBJ2-7, with 7 bases fitting TRBD2. This CDR3 region has 16 residues. CDR1 is LGHDT, CDR2 YNNKEL, per germline (reference sequence). V shed 1 base, J shed 3 bases, and the junction held 9 bases outside the gene matches. CDR3 amino acids: CASSQVSGGSVYEQYF. The CDR3 nucleotides are TGTGCCAGCAGCCAAGTTTCGGGCGGGAGTGTCTACGAGCAGTACTTC.

The chain recombines TRBV28 with TRBJ2-6; D gene ambiguous. CDR1 is MDHEN, CDR2 SYDVKM, per germline. The CDR3 sequence is 19 residues long. V lost 2 bases to trimming and J lost 0 bases, with 17 bases between them. CDR3 coding DNA: TGTGCCAGCAGTTTAAAACTGGGCGATTTGAGCTCTGGGGCCAACGTCCTGACTTTC. Its protein product is CASSLKLGDLSSGANVLTF.

Of note for this clone: Additional DNA sequences in this sample encode the identical CDR3. DNA of the CDR3: TGTGCCAGCAGCCCTCGGGACAGGGTTCACGAGCAGTACTTC. Translated: CASSPRDRVHEQYF. The V gene is TRBV4-2, the J gene TRBJ2-7; TRBD1 agrees at 9 bases. The CDR3 is made up of 14 amino acids. CDR1 LGHNA and CDR2 YNFKEQ come from the germline V gene. V shed 4 bases and J 5 bases; nucleotides not matched to a gene: 6.

This clone was detected only a few times. CDR3 protein: CASTGTGLNQPQHF. The CDR3 coding sequence is TGTGCCAGTACCGGGACAGGCCTCAATCAGCCCCAGCATTTT. The chain uses TRBV19 and TRBJ1-5, with TRBD1 matching over 8 bases. V lost 7 bases and J lost 3; bases outside the gene matches: 5. CDR3 length: 14 residues. In germline, CDR1 is LNHDA, CDR2 SQIVND (reference sequence).

This clone was observed a few times. This chain connects TRBV9 to TRBJ1-1, with 9 bases that match TRBD1. J lost 0 bases, V lost 2 bases, and 5 bases had no gene match. The germline CDR1 and CDR2 sequences are SGDLS and YYNGEE. CDR3 length: 16 amino acids. CDR3 nucleotide sequence: TGTGCCAGCAGCGTGAAAGGACAGGGGCTGAACACTGAAGCTTTCTTT. Protein product: CASSVKGQGLNTEAFF.

This chain joins TRBV18 and TRBJ2-3; the match to TRBD1 covers 9 bases. The CDR3 is 15 residues long. The ends lost 4 bases at V and 3 bases at J; junction bases unmatched: 5. The germline V gene has CDR1 KGHSH and CDR2 LQKENI. CDR3 residues: CASSLRDRVTDTQYF. The CDR3 bases are TGTGCCAGCTCACTAAGGGACAGGGTGACAGATACGCAGTATTTT. The full variable domain, with the rest looked up from reference TRBV18 and TRBJ2-3, is NAGVMQNPRHLVRRRGQEARLRCSPMKGHSHVYWYRQLPEEGLKFMVYLQKENIIDESGMPKERFSAEFPKEGPSILRIQQVVRGDSAAYFCASSLRDRVTDTQYFGPGTRLTVL.

The chain employs TRBV6-6 and TRBJ1-5; 8 bases are shared with TRBD1. With V trimmed by 6 bases and J by 7 bases, 14 bases remained unmatched. The CDR3 consists of 16 residues. Germline loops: CDR1 MNHNY, CDR2 SVGAGI (reference sequence). DNA for the CDR3: TGTGCCAGCAGATCCGGGACAGGCGCCCTCGGGCAGCCCCAGCATTTT. Translation: CASRSGTGALGQPQHF.